One sample yielded the 32 T cell receptor beta chains listed below, sequenced in a study of molecular identifiers for immune sequencing clone quantification. One entry per CDR3 protein, called by TCRdb with MiXCR from the PCR reads. The repertoire holds some 590,000 distinct CDR3 sequences, with about 25% as singletons. Sequenced material: naive CD8+ T cells from blood, with Jurkat cell RNA spiked in. Subset defined: FACS-sorted CD8+CD4-CCR7+CD45RA+ naive T cells. The source is a human donor in good health. Some libraries in this study had Jurkat cell RNA spiked in.

To note about this clonotype: A much larger clone is a single base away; this may be a read error. The chain couples TRBV29-1 to TRBJ2-1; TRBD1 agrees at 11 bases. V dropped 4 bases and J dropped 10; count of bases not matched to a gene: 6. Germline values: CDR1 SQVTM, CDR2 ANQGSEA. This CDR3 has 13 residues. This CDR3 is CSVVRTGGLEQFF. The CDR3 DNA reads TGCAGCGTTGTACGGACAGGGGGCCTGGAGCAGTTCTTC.

This clonotype was counted many times. The rearrangement uses TRBV4-2 and TRBJ2-1; no clear D. CDR1 and CDR2 from the germline V gene are LGHNA and YNFKEQ. The CDR3 extends over 12 amino acids. Trimming stripped 4 bases from V and 7 bases from J, with 8 bases between. The CDR3 DNA reads TGTGCCAGCAGCCCTGGTAGTAATGAGCAGTTCTTC. Protein product: CASSPGSNEQFF.

As regards this clonotype: A much larger clone differs from this one at a single base, so this may be a read error. V usage is TRBV6-4 and J usage is TRBJ2-7; D might be TRBD2 (5 bases). Germline V gene sequence: CDR1 MRHNA, CDR2 SNTAGT. CDR3 length: 16 amino acids. The germline V and J ends were trimmed by 4 bases and 3 bases, with 19 bases remaining between them. The DNA for the CDR3 is TGTGCCAGCAGTGGAGTGGCCCGACCGGGAAGCTACGAGCAGTACTTC. As protein: CASSGVARPGSYEQYF.

This clonotype was observed many times. The chain uses TRBV14 and TRBJ1-1; maybe TRBD1 (5 bases). Trimming removed 1 base at V and 5 bases at J, with 14 bases between. The CDR3 consists of 15 residues. Germline V CDR1 and CDR2: SGHDN, FVKESK. The CDR3 loop is CASSQGLRGETEAFF. For the CDR3, the DNA is TGTGCCAGCAGCCAAGGGTTGAGGGGAGAGACTGAAGCTTTCTTT.

The table lists this clonotype with many counts. The CDR3 bases are TGTGCCAGCAGCCTCACAGGAGAGAACACCGGGGAGCTGTTTTTT. Protein sequence: CASSLTGENTGELFF. The genes are TRBV7-9 and TRBJ2-2; D is perhaps TRBD1 (5 bases). Trimming cost V 5 bases and J 1 base, with 11 bases left between them. Germline V gives CDR1 SEHNR, CDR2 FQNEAQ (reference sequence). There are 15 residues in the CDR3. The whole variable domain, filled in from reference TRBV7-9 and TRBJ2-2, reads DTGVSQNPRHKITKRGQNVTFRCDPISEHNRLYWYRQTLGQGPEFLTYFQNEAQLEKSRLLSDRFSAERPKGSFSTLEIQRTEQGDSAMYLCASSLTGENTGELFFGEGSRLTVL.

As concerns this clonotype: At one end, the junction sequence differs from germline, possibly due to a read error. The chain uses TRBV11-2 and TRBJ2-5; D may be TRBD1 or TRBD2 (6 bases each). The CDR3 contains 15 residues. Germline V gene sequence: CDR1 SGHAT, CDR2 FQNNGV. The CDR3 sequence is CGSSSGGHFQETQYF. CDR3 sequence (DNA): TGTGGCAGCAGCTCCGGGGGACACTTCCAAGAGACCCAGTACTTC. Variable domain in full (rest from reference TRBV11-2 and TRBJ2-5): EAGVAQSPRYKIIEKRQSVAFWCNPISGHATLYWYQQILGQGPKLLIQFQNNGVVDDSQLPKDRFSAERLKGVDSTLKIQPAKLEDSAVYLCGSSSGGHFQETQYFGPGTRLLVL.

CDR3 nucleotides: TGTGCCAGCAGTTACTTTCAGGGACGCTCCTACGAGCAGTACTTC. It translates to CASSYFQGRSYEQYF. The V and J genes are TRBV6-2 or TRBV6-3 and TRBJ2-7, with D perhaps TRBD1 or TRBD2 (5 bases each). This CDR3 has 15 amino acids. Per germline, CDR1 MNHEY and CDR2 SVGEGT. Trimming took 1 base from V and 0 from J, leaving 10 bases between them.

The chain combines TRBV20-1 with TRBJ2-1, with 8 bases lining up with TRBD2. The germline V gene encodes CDR1 DFQATT and CDR2 SNEGSKA (reference sequence). With 3 bases clipped from V and 3 bases from J, the junction kept 7 bases outside the gene matches. The CDR3 is made up of 15 amino acids. The CDR3 nucleotides read TGCAGTGCTAGTATAGGCCTAGCGGGCTACAATGAGCAGTTCTTC. Translating it yields CSASIGLAGYNEQFF.

Points on this clonotype: A read error may explain this, as a much larger clone is one base away. The chain uses TRBV11-2 and TRBJ2-1; D gene uncertain. This CDR3 comprises 15 residues. Germline CDR1 and CDR2: SGHAT and FQNNGV. The CDR3 DNA reads TGTGTCAGCAGCCGTGGACCCAGCTCCTACAATGAGCAGTTCTTC. Encoded protein: CVSSRGPSSYNEQFF.

The chain uses TRBV7-6 and TRBJ2-1; 11 nucleotides line up with TRBD1. The CDR3 covers 16 residues. J was trimmed by 6 bases and V by 5 bases; bases with no gene match: 9. CDR1 and CDR2 from the germline V gene are SGHVS and FNYEAQ. DNA for the CDR3: TGTGCCAGCAGCCCGTCCACCGGGACAGGGGGCAATGAGCAGTTCTTC. Residues: CASSPSTGTGGNEQFF. The whole variable domain, filled in from reference TRBV7-6 and TRBJ2-1, reads GAGVSQSPRYKVTKRGQDVALRCDPISGHVSLYWYRQALGQGPEFLTYFNYEAQQDKSGLPNDRFSAERPEGSISTLTIQRTEQRDSAMYRCASSPSTGTGGNEQFFGPGTRLTVL.

This clonotype was found a few times. The chain employs TRBV5-4 and TRBJ1-6; D is ambiguous. The CDR3 contains 12 residues. The V end lost 4 bases, the J end lost 5 bases, and 4 bases lay between the germline ends. Germline V gene sequence: CDR1 SGHNT, CDR2 YYREEE (reference sequence). CDR3 bases: TGTGCCAGCAGCCACGATAATTCACCCCTCCACTTT. The encoded protein is CASSHDNSPLHF.

This clonotype has at least ten counts. V gene TRBV20-1 combines with J gene TRBJ2-3, with D tentatively TRBD2 (6 bases). Trimming stripped 4 bases from V and 4 bases from J, with 18 bases between. Germline CDR1 is DFQATT and CDR2 is SNEGSKA (reference sequence). The CDR3 is 15 residues long. CDR3 residues: CSATEGAGPSDTQYF. The CDR3 nucleotides are TGCAGTGCTACGGAAGGCGCGGGGCCCTCAGATACGCAGTATTTT.

In its sample, this clonotype was seen a few times. The rearrangement links TRBV4-1 to TRBJ1-4; no definite D call. Germline CDR1 is MGHRA and CDR2 is YSYEKL. The CDR3 runs to 15 residues. V was cut by 0 bases and J by 4 bases, with 9 bases left in between. In DNA, the CDR3 is TGCGCCAGCAGCCAAGAGGAGACACATAATGAAAAACTGTTTTTT. This gives the protein CASSQEETHNEKLFF.

Comments on this clonotype: A much larger clone lies a single base off, so this may be a read error. The DNA of the CDR3 is TGTGCCAGCAGTTACTCCGAGGTAGATACGCAGTATTTT. The encoded protein is CASSYSEVDTQYF. This chain joins TRBV6-5 and TRBJ2-3; no reliable D call. V lost 0 bases and J 5 bases, leaving 6 bases between the germline ends. The CDR3 runs 13 residues. Germline values: CDR1 MNHEY, CDR2 SVGAGI.

There are a few counts of this clonotype. The chain has TRBV12-3 or TRBV12-4 and TRBJ2-2, with 11 nucleotides matching TRBD1. The CDR3 is made up of 17 amino acids. Unmatched junction bases numbered 12, after V lost 4 bases and J lost 8 bases. CDR3 bases: TGTGCCAGCAGTTCCTCCACCCGGACAGGGGGCGGAGGGGAGCTGTTTTTT. It encodes CASSSSTRTGGGGELFF.

This clonotype was detected only a few times. V usage is TRBV29-1 and J usage is TRBJ2-7; TRBD1 matches 7 bases. The V segment lost 6 bases and the J segment 5 bases; nucleotides outside the gene matches: 7. This CDR3 spans 12 amino acids. Per germline, CDR1 SQVTM and CDR2 ANQGSEA. Here the CDR3 reads CSVGTANHEQYF. As DNA, the CDR3 is TGCAGCGTCGGGACAGCCAACCACGAGCAGTACTTC.

This clonotype was recorded at least ten times. The J gene is TRBJ2-4, the V gene TRBV20-1; D gene uncertain. Germline CDR1 is DFQATT and CDR2 is SNEGSKA (reference sequence). CDR3 length: 14 residues. The V end lost 0 bases, the J end lost 5 bases, and 11 bases lay between the germline ends. CDR3 region: CSARDLGGQNIQYF. The CDR3 region has the DNA TGCAGTGCTAGAGATCTCGGCGGTCAAAACATTCAGTACTTC.

This chain joins TRBV27 and TRBJ1-4; D perhaps matches TRBD1 (5 bases). The germline V gene encodes CDR1 MNHEY and CDR2 SMNVEV (reference sequence). V lost 6 bases to trimming and J lost 0 bases, with 8 bases between them. CDR3 length: 14 residues. This CDR3 is CASRTQATNEKLFF. The CDR3 bases are TGTGCCAGCAGGACACAGGCAACTAATGAAAAACTGTTTTTT.

This clonotype has a count of ten or more. The CDR3 carries no conserved terminal phenylalanine or tryptophan, so it likely arises from a read error. No DNA is shown, since the ends of the CDR3 on it are uncertain; the CDR3 is the one TCRdb lists. The V call is TRBV29-1, the J call TRBJ1-1; TRBD1 is taken as the D call from the table, unchecked against the DNA. Germline lookup yields CDR1 SQVTM and CDR2 ANQGSEA. A total of 10 residues make up the CDR3, ends included. The chain's CDR3 is CSVLRDRLWR.

This clonotype has a count of ten or more. This chain connects TRBV5-6 to TRBJ2-1; D gene unclear. The CDR3 contains 11 residues. Germline CDR1 and CDR2: SGHDT and YYEEEE. V gave up 3 bases and J gave up 9 bases, with 7 bases separating them. CDR3 sequence (DNA): TGTGCCAGCAGCTCTTATGGTGAGCAGTTCTTC. This translates into CASSSYGEQFF.

This clonotype was picked up one time. A much larger clone differs by one base, so this may be a read error. The chain employs TRBV6-2 or TRBV6-3 and TRBJ2-5; D gene ambiguous. The CDR3 runs to 14 residues. Germline-derived CDR1 and CDR2 are MNHEY and SVGEGT. CDR3 nucleotides: TGTGCCAGCAGCTCAGTATACTACCAAGAGCCCCAGTACTTC. Its protein is CASSSVYYQEPQYF.

On this clonotype itself: One end of the junction is discordant with germline, which a read error may explain. This chain links TRBV27 with TRBJ2-7, with 7 bases fitting TRBD1. The CDR3 is 13 residues long. Germline V gene sequence: CDR1 MNHEY, CDR2 SMNVEV (reference sequence). As DNA, the CDR3 is TGTGTCAGCAGTTTGGGACAGTCCTACGAGCAGTACTTC. The encoded protein is CVSSLGQSYEQYF.

This clonotype has at least ten counts. The chain has TRBV18 and TRBJ2-7, with 9 bases lining up with TRBD1. The germline V gene has CDR1 KGHSH and CDR2 LQKENI. Trimming cost V 0 bases and J 4 bases; bases outside gene matches: 4. CDR3 length: 15 residues. The CDR3 protein is CASSPPPGQGYEQYF. CDR3 nucleotides: TGTGCCAGCTCACCACCCCCGGGACAGGGTTACGAGCAGTACTTC.

Points on this clonotype: Since a much larger clone is just one base distant, this may be a read error. The chain joins TRBV27 to TRBJ1-2; tentatively, D is TRBD1 (6 bases). Deletions cut 4 bases from V and 5 bases from J, with 11 bases between. The length of the CDR3 is 13 residues. The germline CDR1 and CDR2 sequences are MNHEY and SMNVEV (reference sequence). CDR3 bases: TGTGCCAGCAGTTGGGAAGGGGGGTATGGCTACACCTTC. It codes for CASSWEGGYGYTF.

The chain links TRBV6-1 to TRBJ2-2; possible D gene TRBD1, 6 bases. The CDR3 loop spans 18 amino acids. Between the trimmed V and J ends, which lost 2 bases and 2 bases, there was a span of 18 bases. Germline lookup yields CDR1 MNHNS and CDR2 SASEGT. CDR3 sequence (DNA): TGTGCCAGCAGTGAATTGTACAGGACAGACTATAACACCGGGGAGCTGTTTTTT. It specifies CASSELYRTDYNTGELFF.

This sequence joins TRBV11-2 and TRBJ2-1, with D tentatively TRBD2 (6 bases). The ends were cut back, 8 bases at V and 5 bases at J, with 19 bases in the middle. This CDR3 contains 15 residues. Germline values: CDR1 SGHAT, CDR2 FQNNGV. CDR3 DNA sequence: TGTGCCAGCGGCCAAACGGGACTGGCTAACAATGAGCAGTTCTTC. This encodes CASGQTGLANNEQFF.

This clonotype came up many times. The genes are TRBV5-6 and TRBJ1-1, with D maybe TRBD1 (6 bases). Between the trimmed V and J ends, which lost 2 bases and 7 bases, there was a span of 15 bases. The germline V gene has CDR1 SGHDT and CDR2 YYEEEE. CDR3 size: 14 residues. The CDR3 loop reads CASSFYRVLNEAFF. CDR3 coding DNA: TGTGCCAGCAGCTTTTACAGGGTCCTGAATGAAGCTTTCTTT.

J is TRBJ2-2 and V is TRBV10-2; no clear D. The CDR3 consists of 15 residues. The V end was cut by 5 bases, the J end by 1 base, with 11 bases between. Germline values: CDR1 WSHSY, CDR2 SAAADI. The CDR3: CASSWKRENTGELFF. DNA of the CDR3: TGCGCCAGCAGTTGGAAAAGGGAGAACACCGGGGAGCTGTTTTTT.

This clonotype showed up just a few times. J is TRBJ1-5 and V is TRBV6-5; no clear D gene. The CDR3 extends over 14 amino acids. The germline V and J ends were trimmed by 2 bases and 3 bases, with 8 bases remaining between them. Germline lookup yields CDR1 MNHEY and CDR2 SVGAGI. The CDR3 sequence is CASSYSGDNQPQHF. In DNA, the CDR3 is TGTGCCAGCAGTTACAGCGGGGACAATCAGCCCCAGCATTTT.

With respect to this clonotype: At one of its ends the junction is not consistent with the germline gene, which may arise from a read error. The J gene is TRBJ2-5, the V gene TRBV7-6; tentatively, D is TRBD2 (6 bases). CDR3 size: 16 residues. In germline, CDR1 is SGHVS, CDR2 FNYEAQ. This chain's CDR3 is CASSQDLGGPKEPQYF. CDR3 DNA sequence: TGTGCCAGCAGCCAAGACCTAGGAGGGCCCAAAGAGCCCCAGTACTTC.

The chain carries TRBV29-1 and TRBJ2-1, with TRBD1 identical over 8 bases. The ends lost 6 bases at V and 7 bases at J; junction bases unmatched: 11. CDR3 length: 14 residues. Per the germline V gene, CDR1 is SQVTM and CDR2 is ANQGSEA. DNA for the CDR3: TGCAGCGTCCCCGAACAGGGGGTTAGGAATGAGCAGTTCTTC. Translating it yields CSVPEQGVRNEQFF.

Only a few counts were recorded for this clonotype. The rearrangement joins TRBV27 to TRBJ2-7; D might be TRBD2 (6 bases). The CDR3 is made up of 13 amino acids. V lost 8 bases to trimming and J lost 2 bases, with 13 bases between them. In germline, CDR1 is MNHEY, CDR2 SMNVEV (reference sequence). CDR3 loop: CASGGLTPYEQYF. The CDR3 bases are TGTGCCAGCGGGGGACTGACCCCCTACGAGCAGTACTTC.